Shown below are 20 T cell receptor beta chains from a single sample sequenced in a study of cytomegalovirus exposure and HLA in healthy donors (TCRdb year 2017). To prepare the library, the immunoSEQ multiplex PCR assay was applied. The multiplex PCR relied on a mix of 60 forward primers for TCR Vbeta segments and 13 reverse primers for TCR Jbeta segments. TCRdb re-hosts the immuneACCESS table, in-frame sequences only. Its copies lack some clones; in the studies checked, an unresolved V gene accounts for under half of them, and the cause for the rest is not known. For this sample there are approximately 110,000 clones; approximately 80% appear just once. The biggest ten clones account for over 5% of the sample. The material sequenced was PBMCs. The receptor set was obtained from a female donor in good health and CMV-seropositive.

The V and J genes are TRBV6-5 and TRBJ1-5, with D uncertain. Germline CDR1 reads MNHEY; CDR2 reads SVGAGI. The CDR3 spans 12 residues. With 8 bases removed from V and 4 bases from J, the gap between germline ends came to 9 bases. The CDR3 region is CASRGPNQPQHF. DNA of the CDR3: TGTGCCAGCCGCGGGCCAAATCAGCCCCAGCATTTT.

This chain links TRBV6-1 with TRBJ2-7, with 10 bases that match TRBD1. This CDR3 spans 14 amino acids. CDR1 is MNHNS, CDR2 SASEGT, per germline. Trimming at V came to 6 bases and at J to 4 bases, leaving 6 bases not matched to a gene. The CDR3 sequence: CASRRDRGIYEQYF. The CDR3 nucleotides are TGTGCCAGCAGACGGGACAGGGGAATTTACGAGCAGTACTTC.

V and J are TRBV6-1 and TRBJ1-1; 10 bases map to TRBD1. The CDR3 length is 14 residues. The V and J ends lost 6 bases and 0 bases, in that order; junction bases with no gene match: 1. Germline V gene sequence: CDR1 MNHNS, CDR2 SASEGT. The CDR3 DNA follows: TGTGCCAGCAGGGACAGGGGGGTGAACACTGAAGCTTTCTTT. It is translated as CASRDRGVNTEAFF.

The V and J genes are TRBV2 and TRBJ2-7; D call uncertain. Between the trimmed V and J ends, which lost 5 bases and 4 bases, there was a span of 6 bases. The CDR3 runs 11 residues. Germline V CDR1 and CDR2: SNHLY, FYNNEI. This chain's CDR3 is CASSSGYEQYF. The CDR3 DNA is TGTGCCAGCAGTTCCGGGTACGAGCAGTACTTC.

The V and J genes are TRBV6-5 and TRBJ1-2, with 7 bases lining up with TRBD1. CDR3 size: 15 residues. J lost 3 bases, V lost 4 bases, and 8 bases had no gene match. CDR1 and CDR2 from the germline V gene are MNHEY and SVGAGI. CDR3 nucleotides: TGTGCCAGCAGTTTTTTTGGCAGGGGGTACTATGGCTACACCTTC. This sequence encodes CASSFFGRGYYGYTF.

The chain couples TRBV19 to TRBJ1-2; TRBD1 is a possible D gene (6 bases). Germline V gives CDR1 LNHDA, CDR2 SQIVND (reference sequence). The CDR3 covers 13 residues. Trimming took 10 bases from V and 3 from J, leaving 15 bases between them. The CDR3 nucleotides are TGTGCCACCTTGGGGGACAACTACTATGGCTACACCTTC. Translation: CATLGDNYYGYTF.

The V and J genes are TRBV28 and TRBJ2-1; no clear D. The CDR3 extends over 14 amino acids. Germline assignment: CDR1 MDHEN and CDR2 SYDVKM. With 5 bases removed from V and 13 bases from J, the gap between germline ends came to 21 bases. The CDR3, as DNA: TGTGCCAGCAGTCCCGCGACTCGAGTATCAGTTCAGTTCTTC. Protein sequence: CASSPATRVSVQFF.

The count of this clone is one. This chain uses TRBV2 with TRBJ2-7, with 8 bases identical to TRBD1. Germline assignment: CDR1 SNHLY and CDR2 FYNNEI. The CDR3 length is 13 residues. J was trimmed by 1 base and V by 5 bases; bases with no gene match: 1. DNA of the CDR3: TGTGCCAGCAGTACAGGGGGATCCTACGAGCAGTACTTC. This codes for CASSTGGSYEQYF.

The chain couples TRBV29-1 to TRBJ2-5; D possibly corresponds to TRBD2 (5 bases). V was pared by 4 bases and J by 6 bases, with 15 bases between. CDR1 and CDR2 from the germline V gene are SQVTM and ANQGSEA. The CDR3 has 13 residues. The CDR3 DNA reads as TGCAGCGTTGCTTTTAGGGAGAGAAAGACCCAGTACTTC. Translated, it gives CSVAFRERKTQYF.

The chain couples TRBV7-2 to TRBJ2-1; 10 bases match TRBD2. There are 16 residues in the CDR3. The V gene's germline CDR1 is SGHTA and CDR2 FQGNSA. Unmatched junction bases numbered 9, after V lost 4 bases and J lost 6 bases. For the CDR3, the DNA is TGTGCCAGCAGCTCCGGTTGGACTAGCGGCCTCAATGAGCAGTTCTTC. It codes for CASSSGWTSGLNEQFF.

The V call is TRBV5-4, the J call TRBJ2-5; 9 nucleotides match TRBD1. Germline V CDR1 and CDR2: SGHNT, YYREEE (reference sequence). V lost 4 bases and J lost 5; bases outside the gene matches: 6. The CDR3 loop spans 14 amino acids. CDR3: CASSPTGGGETQYF. CDR3 nucleotide sequence: TGTGCCAGCAGCCCAACAGGGGGCGGCGAGACCCAGTACTTC.

The V and J genes are TRBV30 and TRBJ2-2; D is ambiguous. V lost 0 bases and J 1 base, leaving 9 bases between the germline ends. This CDR3 region has 15 residues. Per germline, CDR1 GTSNPN and CDR2 SVGIG (reference sequence). CDR3 loop: CAWSVEERNTGELFF. The CDR3 nucleotides are TGTGCCTGGAGTGTAGAAGAGCGGAACACCGGGGAGCTGTTTTTT.

The chain couples TRBV6-1 to TRBJ2-4; the match to TRBD1 covers 11 bases. J was trimmed by 1 base and V by 1 base; bases with no gene match: 6. Germline CDR1 MNHNS, CDR2 SASEGT. This CDR3 has 18 amino acids. The chain's CDR3 is CASSEELDRGRAKNIQYF. In nucleotides, the CDR3 is TGTGCCAGCAGTGAAGAACTGGACAGGGGGCGCGCCAAAAACATTCAGTACTTC.

This clone came up once. The chain has TRBV30 and TRBJ1-4, with D perhaps TRBD1 (6 bases). V was shortened by 0 bases and J by 3 bases, with 11 bases between the two germline ends. Germline CDR1 GTSNPN, CDR2 SVGIG (reference sequence). This CDR3 has 15 residues. The CDR3 sequence: CAWSVLDRPNEKLFF. The CDR3 DNA is TGTGCCTGGAGTGTTCTGGACAGACCTAATGAAAAACTGTTTTTT.

This chain joins TRBV18 and TRBJ1-2; D is possibly TRBD1 (6 bases). The CDR3 has 15 amino acids. Germline V gene lookup returns CDR1 KGHSH and CDR2 LQKENI. The V gene lost 3 bases and the J gene lost 0 bases, with 11 bases spanning the gap. This CDR3 is CASSPDSLTNYGYTF. As DNA, the CDR3 is TGTGCCAGCTCACCGGACAGCCTAACTAACTATGGCTACACCTTC.

The chain joins TRBV7-2 to TRBJ2-1, with 9 bases fitting TRBD2. This CDR3 has 15 residues. V lost 1 base and J lost 10; bases outside the gene matches: 8. Germline V gene lookup returns CDR1 SGHTA and CDR2 FQGNSA. The CDR3 loop reads CASSLEGGGAYEQFF. The CDR3, as DNA: TGTGCCAGCAGCTTAGAGGGCGGGGGGGCGTACGAGCAGTTCTTC.

The chain uses TRBV7-8 and TRBJ1-5; D remains unclear. The germline CDR1 and CDR2 sequences are SGHVS and FQNEAQ. The germline V and J ends were trimmed by 1 base and 4 bases, with 8 bases remaining between them. The CDR3 contains 14 residues. In DNA, the CDR3 is TGTGCCAGCAGCTTAGACAGCTTTAATCAGCCCCAGCATTTT. It encodes CASSLDSFNQPQHF.

The rearrangement links TRBV19 to TRBJ1-1, with D possibly TRBD1 on 5 matching bases. CDR3 length: 14 amino acids. V lost 3 bases and J lost 1, with 9 bases in between. Germline CDR1 and CDR2: LNHDA and SQIVND (reference sequence). The CDR3 DNA follows: TGTGCCAGTAGTATCCGGGGGAGGAACACTGAAGCTTTCTTT. Translated: CASSIRGRNTEAFF.

The chain joins TRBV28 to TRBJ2-7; 7 nucleotides agree with TRBD1. V shed 3 bases and J 7 bases; nucleotides not matched to a gene: 9. Germline V CDR1 and CDR2: MDHEN, SYDVKM. This CDR3 has 14 residues. The CDR3 region has the DNA TGTGCCAGCAGTTTGGGGACAGTAGTTACTGAGCAGTACTTC. Its translation: CASSLGTVVTEQYF. The full variable domain, its missing parts supplied by reference TRBV28 and TRBJ2-7, is DVKVTQSSRYLVKRTGEKVFLECVQDMDHENMFWYRQDPGLGLRLIYFSYDVKMKEKGDIPEGYSVSREKKERFSLILESASTNQTSMYLCASSLGTVVTEQYFGPGTRLTVT.

J is TRBJ2-3 and V is TRBV2; 10 bases are shared with TRBD2. The germline V gene has CDR1 SNHLY and CDR2 FYNNEI. The length of the CDR3 is 14 residues. V shed 7 bases, J shed 7 bases, and the junction held 8 bases outside the gene matches. CDR3 DNA: TGTGCCAGCAAATCGCTAGCGGGAGAAAATACGCAGTATTTT. Protein: CASKSLAGENTQYF. Full variable domain (missing parts from reference TRBV2 and TRBJ2-3): EPEVTQTPSHQVTQMGQEVILRCVPISNHLYFYWYRQILGQKVEFLVSFYNNEISEKSEIFDDQFSVERPDGSNFTLKIRSTKLEDSAMYFCASKSLAGENTQYFGPGTRLTVL.